One and the same sample provided the 8 T cell receptor beta chains below, sequenced in a study of blood T cell repertoires in COVID-19. Libraries were prepared by immunoSEQ multiplex PCR; TCRdb keeps only in-frame clonotypes and omits some of them. The sample holds about 290,000 clones, around four fifths seen once. The sample was peripheral blood. Receptors originate from a woman aged 45-60 years with active or convalescent COVID-19.

The CDR3 loop reads CASSWGLDTEAFF. CDR3 DNA sequence: TGTGCCAGCAGCTGGGGCCTTGACACTGAAGCTTTCTTT. V and J are TRBV5-8 and TRBJ1-1; D perhaps matches TRBD1 (5 bases). The germline gives CDR1 SGHTS, CDR2 YDEGEE. The CDR3 extends over 13 amino acids. V lost 3 bases and J lost 3, with 9 bases in between.

Turning to this clone: An end of the junction does not agree with germline; a read error may underlie this. The chain uses TRBV9 and TRBJ2-5; D is perhaps TRBD2 (6 bases). CDR1 and CDR2 from the germline V gene are SGDLS and YYNGEE. This CDR3 comprises 13 residues. The CDR3 region is CASSVAPSGEVNF. For the CDR3, the DNA is TGTGCCAGCAGCGTAGCCCCCTCCGGGGAGGTCAACTTC.

The chain joins TRBV28 to TRBJ1-6, with D unclear. Germline V gives CDR1 MDHEN, CDR2 SYDVKM. The CDR3 is made up of 14 amino acids. V dropped 7 bases and J dropped 9 bases, with 16 bases sitting between them. The CDR3 protein is CASTNGRFASPLHF. In DNA, the CDR3 is TGTGCCAGCACAAATGGGAGATTTGCTTCACCCCTCCACTTT.

On this clone: This CDR3 is also generated by other DNA sequences in the sample. The genes are TRBV19 and TRBJ2-5; D gene ambiguous. V was pared by 4 bases and J by 4 bases, with 4 bases between. Germline V gene lookup returns CDR1 LNHDA and CDR2 SQIVND (reference sequence). The CDR3 consists of 11 residues. Written as DNA, the CDR3 is TGTGCCAGTAGTACCGGAGAGACCCAGTACTTC. This gives the protein CASSTGETQYF.

The chain is built from TRBV5-1 and TRBJ2-3, with D unclear. CDR1 is SGHRS and CDR2 is YFSETQ in the germline V gene. CDR3 size: 15 residues. The ends were cut back, 2 bases at V and 0 bases at J, with 10 bases in the middle. The CDR3 is CASSFLLSSTDTQYF. The CDR3 bases are TGCGCCAGCAGCTTCCTATTATCTAGCACAGATACGCAGTATTTT.

The gene calls are TRBV14 and TRBJ1-2; D not resolved. Per germline, CDR1 SGHDN and CDR2 FVKESK. Trimming took off 0 bases at V and 4 bases at J, with 9 bases between the two ends. The CDR3 sequence is 14 residues long. As DNA, the CDR3 is TGTGCCAGCAGCCAAGATACGAGGTCCTATGGCTACACCTTC. Protein product: CASSQDTRSYGYTF.

V gene TRBV5-5 combines with J gene TRBJ2-7; TRBD1 agrees at 8 bases. The CDR3 extends over 15 amino acids. The V gene's germline CDR1 is SGHKS and CDR2 YYEKEE (reference sequence). V gave up 4 bases and J gave up 3 bases; unmatched junction bases: 9. CDR3 in amino acids: CASSARTGRSYEQYF. The DNA of the CDR3 is TGTGCCAGCAGCGCAAGGACAGGGAGAAGCTACGAGCAGTACTTC.

The CDR3 spells CASSLTGTKTFSGNTIYF. CDR3 DNA: TGCGCCAGCAGCTTGACAGGGACGAAAACTTTCTCTGGAAACACCATATATTTT. The V call is TRBV5-1, the J call TRBJ1-3, with TRBD1 as a possible D gene (6 bases). Germline assignment: CDR1 SGHRS and CDR2 YFSETQ. The CDR3 loop spans 18 amino acids. The V gene lost 1 base and the J gene lost 0 bases, with 17 bases spanning the gap.